These 24 T cell receptor beta chains originate from one sample sequenced in a study of T cell responses to AZD1222 COVID-19 vaccine. Libraries were prepared by immunoSEQ multiplex PCR; TCRdb keeps only in-frame clonotypes and omits some of them. The data show approximately 80,000 clones, roughly 85% seen once. Sequenced material: peripheral blood, taken 28 days after the second AZD1222 dose. The receptors shown here come from an adult who received the AZD1222 COVID-19 vaccine.

The genes are TRBV28 and TRBJ2-2, with TRBD2 matching 7 bases. The germline gives CDR1 MDHEN, CDR2 SYDVKM. The CDR3 extends over 17 amino acids. V lost 2 bases and J lost 0; bases outside the gene matches: 6. CDR3 sequence (DNA): TGTGCCAGCAGTTTAAGACTAGCTGCGTCGAACACCGGGGAGCTGTTTTTT. This gives the protein CASSLRLAASNTGELFF.

This chain connects TRBV12-3 or TRBV12-4 to TRBJ2-3, with D possibly called TRBD1 or TRBD2 (5 bases each). The V gene lost 5 bases and the J gene lost 7 bases, with 13 bases spanning the gap. The CDR3 contains 13 residues. In nucleotides, the CDR3 is TGTGCCAGCAGTCTAGGGACCCGGCATACGCAGTATTTT. Protein: CASSLGTRHTQYF.

The rearrangement uses TRBV2 and TRBJ1-2; D is undetermined. The germline V gene encodes CDR1 SNHLY and CDR2 FYNNEI. The CDR3 totals 12 residues. Trimming took off 4 bases at V and 4 bases at J, with 7 bases between the two ends. The CDR3 bases are TGTGCCAGCAGTGCTTCCGGCTATGGCTACACCTTC. It specifies CASSASGYGYTF.

The J gene is TRBJ2-5, the V gene TRBV11-2; TRBD1 might be the D (6 bases). V dropped 6 bases and J dropped 3 bases, with 17 bases sitting between them. Germline V lookup: CDR1 SGHAT, CDR2 FQNNGV. The CDR3 has 15 amino acids. The CDR3 loop is CASSITGTSKETQYF. DNA for the CDR3: TGTGCCAGCAGTATCACCGGGACATCCAAAGAGACCCAGTACTTC.

The chain joins TRBV25-1 to TRBJ2-7, with D perhaps matching TRBD1 (6 bases). CDR1 and CDR2 (germline): MGHDK, SYGVNS. This CDR3 spans 14 amino acids. The ends were cut back, 2 bases at V and 7 bases at J, with 15 bases in the middle. Written as DNA, the CDR3 is TGTGCCAGCAGTGAAATTGGGGGCTTTTGGGAGCAGTACTTC. Its protein is CASSEIGGFWEQYF.

The chain employs TRBV29-1 and TRBJ1-1; 7 bases are shared with TRBD1. From germline, CDR1 is SQVTM and CDR2 ANQGSEA. After removal of 6 bases from V and 0 bases from J, the junction contained 4 bases not matched to a gene. The length of the CDR3 is 13 residues. The CDR3 DNA reads as TGCAGCGTAGACAGGGCGATGAACACTGAAGCTTTCTTT. It is translated as CSVDRAMNTEAFF.

V is TRBV5-1 and J is TRBJ1-1; D uncertain. V gave up 0 bases and J gave up 7 bases, with 7 bases separating them. CDR1 and CDR2 (germline): SGHRS, YFSETQ. The CDR3 runs to 12 residues. CDR3 region: CASSLDRLEAFF. The CDR3 bases are TGCGCCAGCAGCTTGGATCGCCTTGAAGCTTTCTTT.

V gene TRBV5-8 combines with J gene TRBJ1-3, with D maybe TRBD1 (6 bases). Deletions cut 4 bases from V and 0 bases from J, with 11 bases between. This CDR3 has 15 residues. Germline-derived CDR1 and CDR2 are SGHTS and YDEGEE. The CDR3 DNA reads as TGTGCCAGCAGCATGACAGGAGACTCTGGAAACACCATATATTTT. The encoded protein is CASSMTGDSGNTIYF.

V and J are TRBV4-3 and TRBJ2-7, with D uncertain. The germline V gene encodes CDR1 LGHNA and CDR2 YSLEER. Between the trimmed V and J ends, which lost 8 bases and 1 base, there was a span of 6 bases. CDR3 length: 11 residues. The CDR3 DNA is TGCGCCAGCGACGTATCCTACGAGCAGTACTTC. This encodes CASDVSYEQYF.

The V gene is TRBV3-1 (or the pseudogene TRBV3-2), the J gene TRBJ2-6; 8 bases are shared with TRBD1. Germline CDR1 and CDR2: LGHDT and YNNKEL (reference sequence). The CDR3 covers 15 residues. Unmatched junction bases numbered 1, after V lost 4 bases and J lost 2 bases. CDR3 residues: CASSPQGAGANVLTF. CDR3 sequence (DNA): TGTGCCAGCAGCCCACAGGGGGCTGGGGCCAACGTCCTGACTTTC.

This clone has just one count. V usage is TRBV29-1 and J usage is TRBJ1-2; D might be TRBD1 (5 bases). V lost 7 bases and J 5 bases, leaving 17 bases between the germline ends. CDR1 is SQVTM, CDR2 ANQGSEA, per germline. The CDR3 is made up of 13 amino acids. For the CDR3, the DNA is TGCAGCGCCCCGCGGGGGGAAGATTATGGCTACACCTTC. Its protein is CSAPRGEDYGYTF.

The V call is TRBV29-1, the J call TRBJ2-6; no clear D gene. Between the trimmed V and J ends, which lost 1 base and 0 bases, there was a span of 4 bases. Germline CDR1 SQVTM, CDR2 ANQGSEA. This CDR3 is built from 14 residues. CDR3 nucleotide sequence: TGCAGCGTTGAAGTCTCCTCTGGGGCCAACGTCCTGACTTTC. Its protein is CSVEVSSGANVLTF. Full variable domain (outside the CDR3, taken from reference TRBV29-1 and TRBJ2-6): SAVISQKPSRDICQRGTSLTIQCQVDSQVTMMFWYRQQPGQSLTLIATANQGSEATYESGFVIDKFPISRPNLTFSTLTVSNMSPEDSSIYLCSVEVSSGANVLTFGAGSRLTVL.

The rearrangement joins TRBV19 to TRBJ2-2; D is unresolved. Trimming removed 1 base at V and 4 bases at J, with 7 bases between. The CDR3 runs to 14 residues. The germline V gene has CDR1 LNHDA and CDR2 SQIVND (reference sequence). The CDR3 loop reads CASSIARSTGELFF. For the CDR3, the DNA is TGTGCCAGTAGTATAGCCAGGTCCACCGGGGAGCTGTTTTTT.

This rearrangement joins TRBV19 to TRBJ2-3; D remains unclear. The CDR3 contains 15 residues. Trimming pared 4 bases from V and 0 bases from J, leaving 11 bases between. Per germline, CDR1 LNHDA and CDR2 SQIVND (reference sequence). Written as DNA, the CDR3 is TGTGCCAGTAGTAGGCGGTATCCCAGCACAGATACGCAGTATTTT. Translated: CASSRRYPSTDTQYF.

J is TRBJ2-2 and V is TRBV7-8; D call uncertain. Germline V gene data show CDR1 as SGHVS and CDR2 as FQNEAQ. V was shortened by 5 bases and J by 3 bases, with 10 bases between the two germline ends. The CDR3 sequence is 14 residues long. The CDR3 sequence: CASSGQIYTGELFF. DNA of the CDR3: TGTGCCAGCAGCGGGCAGATCTACACCGGGGAGCTGTTTTTT.

The J gene is TRBJ2-1, the V gene TRBV11-3; 7 bases align to TRBD2. The CDR3 extends over 15 amino acids. Germline V lookup: CDR1 SGHNT, CDR2 YENEEA. V was clipped by 5 bases and J by 4 bases; unmatched bases: 8. CDR3 residues: CASSHGLVPYNEQFF. The DNA for the CDR3 is TGTGCCAGCAGCCACGGACTAGTCCCTTACAATGAGCAGTTCTTC.

V and J are TRBV25-1 and TRBJ1-5; 10 bases align to TRBD1. Trimming removed 6 bases from V and 2 bases from J; junction bases left unmatched: 7. The CDR3 spans 16 residues. Germline assignment: CDR1 MGHDK and CDR2 SYGVNS. The CDR3 is CASSESGQGGNQPQHF. Written as DNA, the CDR3 is TGTGCCAGCAGCGAAAGTGGACAGGGGGGCAATCAGCCCCAGCATTTT.

The J gene is TRBJ2-7, the V gene TRBV20-1; tentative D call: TRBD1 (5 bases). V shed 6 bases and J shed 4 bases, with 10 bases lying between them. There are 11 residues in the CDR3. Per the germline V gene, CDR1 is DFQATT and CDR2 is SNEGSKA (reference sequence). CDR3 coding DNA: TGCAGTGCAGAACAGGAATACGAGCAGTACTTC. As protein: CSAEQEYEQYF.

The rearrangement uses TRBV4-3 and TRBJ2-7; D is uncertain. Germline V CDR1 and CDR2: LGHNA, YSLEER. The CDR3 length is 15 residues. Trimming left V 0 bases short and J 4 bases short, with 13 bases between. This CDR3 reads CASSQDNGGVYEQYF. CDR3 nucleotide sequence: TGCGCCAGCAGCCAAGATAATGGCGGAGTTTACGAGCAGTACTTC.

The chain employs TRBV5-8 and TRBJ1-3; no reliable D call. The CDR3 totals 10 residues. V was cut by 6 bases and J by 3 bases, with 1 base left in between. From germline, CDR1 is SGHTS and CDR2 YDEGEE. The CDR3 is CASNGNTIYF. The DNA for the CDR3 is TGTGCCAGCAATGGAAACACCATATATTTT.

V gene TRBV19 combines with J gene TRBJ1-1; no clear D. In germline, CDR1 is LNHDA, CDR2 SQIVND (reference sequence). Trimming took 6 bases from V and 1 from J, leaving 6 bases between them. This CDR3 spans 12 amino acids. The CDR3 bases are TGTGCCAGTAGACGCAGGAACACTGAAGCTTTCTTT. Translating gives CASRRRNTEAFF.

The chain has TRBV29-1 and TRBJ1-1, with D maybe TRBD1 (6 bases). Germline V CDR1 and CDR2: SQVTM, ANQGSEA. With 7 bases removed from V and 6 bases from J, the gap between germline ends came to 21 bases. The length of the CDR3 is 14 residues. In DNA, the CDR3 is TGCAGCGCCGGGGACCTTCAGGGGATCCCTGAAGCTTTCTTT. This encodes CSAGDLQGIPEAFF.

J is TRBJ2-7 and V is TRBV19; TRBD2 matches 8 bases. The trim removed 6 bases at V and 5 bases at J, leaving 9 bases unmatched. The CDR3 loop spans 14 amino acids. From germline, CDR1 is LNHDA and CDR2 SQIVND (reference sequence). In DNA form, the CDR3 reads TGTGCCAGTAGCGGCCCAGCGGGAGTTCACGAGCAGTACTTC. As protein: CASSGPAGVHEQYF.

The CDR3 DNA reads as TGTGCCAGCAGCCAAGATTACAGGGACTATGGCTACACCTTC. Translation: CASSQDYRDYGYTF. The chain links TRBV3-1 (or the pseudogene TRBV3-2) to TRBJ1-2; possibly TRBD1 for D (6 bases). In germline, CDR1 is LGHDT, CDR2 YNNKEL (reference sequence). The CDR3 extends over 14 amino acids. The V end lost 0 bases, the J end lost 3 bases, and 8 bases lay between the germline ends.